One and the same sample provided the 31 T cell receptor beta chains below, sequenced in a study of OX40 agonist ivuxolimab in advanced cancers. TCRdb's copy holds only in-frame clones and misses some; the assay was immunoSEQ multiplex PCR. In the table there are around 66,000 clones, approximately 84% of which are singletons. Material: CD4+ or CD8+ T cells sorted from blood, obtained in a trial of the OX40 agonist ivuxolimab. The receptors come from an adult with an advanced solid tumor such as melanoma, head and neck, liver or kidney cancer.

J is TRBJ2-3 and V is TRBV4-2; the D gene could be TRBD1 or TRBD2 (5 bases each). V was shortened by 0 bases and J by 3 bases, with 13 bases between the two germline ends. This CDR3 is built from 16 residues. Germline values: CDR1 LGHNA, CDR2 YNFKEQ. The CDR3 protein is CASSQEQTGLTDTQYF. In DNA form, the CDR3 reads TGTGCCAGCAGCCAAGAACAAACGGGGCTGACAGATACGCAGTATTTT.

The genes are TRBV19 and TRBJ1-2; possibly TRBD1 for D (5 bases). This CDR3 region has 14 residues. CDR1 is LNHDA and CDR2 is SQIVND in the germline V gene (reference sequence). Trimming pared 3 bases from V and 4 bases from J, leaving 12 bases between. Written as DNA, the CDR3 is TGTGCCAGTAGTATGGTACAGGCCATCTATGGCTACACCTTC. Translation gives CASSMVQAIYGYTF. Drawing the rest from reference TRBV19 and TRBJ1-2, the complete variable domain is DGGITQSPKYLFRKEGQNVTLSCEQNLNHDAMYWYRQDPGQGLRLIYYSQIVNDFQKGDIAEGYSVSREKKESFPLTVTSAQKNPTAFYLCASSMVQAIYGYTFGSGTRLTVV.

This rearrangement joins TRBV9 to TRBJ1-1, with 7 positions matching TRBD1. This CDR3 is built from 16 residues. J lost 1 base, V lost 6 bases, and 12 bases had no gene match. Germline CDR1 is SGDLS and CDR2 is YYNGEE. The CDR3 region has the DNA TGTGCCAGCATCCTACCCGACAGGGTCTGGAACACTGAAGCTTTCTTT. This codes for CASILPDRVWNTEAFF.

The chain couples TRBV15 to TRBJ1-3; D call uncertain. The ends were cut back, 9 bases at V and 0 bases at J, with 3 bases in the middle. CDR3 length equals 11 residues. Germline values: CDR1 LNHNV, CDR2 YYDKDF (reference sequence). CDR3 sequence: CATASGNTIYF. The CDR3 DNA follows: TGTGCCACTGCCTCTGGAAACACCATATATTTT.

The chain joins TRBV5-1 to TRBJ1-6; no clear D gene. The V gene lost 5 bases and the J gene lost 6 bases, with 15 bases spanning the gap. The CDR3 is 15 amino acids. The germline gives CDR1 SGHRS, CDR2 YFSETQ. CDR3: CASRDQAAINSPLHF. CDR3 DNA sequence: TGCGCCAGCAGGGACCAGGCAGCTATTAATTCACCCCTCCACTTT.

The chain combines TRBV4-2 with TRBJ1-5; 9 bases are shared with TRBD1. J lost 6 bases, V lost 1 base, and 4 bases had no gene match. The CDR3 runs to 15 residues. The germline V gene encodes CDR1 LGHNA and CDR2 YNFKEQ. CDR3 protein: CASSQGRTGVQPQHF. In DNA form, the CDR3 reads TGTGCCAGCAGCCAAGGACGGACAGGGGTTCAGCCCCAGCATTTT.

This clone appeared a few times. J is TRBJ2-7 and V is TRBV5-1, with 8 bases lining up with TRBD2. Germline lookup yields CDR1 SGHRS and CDR2 YFSETQ. The J segment lost 4 bases and the V segment lost 3 bases, leaving 6 bases of the junction unmatched. The CDR3 covers 14 residues. The CDR3 sequence: CASSSGGGIYEQYF. The CDR3 coding sequence is TGCGCCAGCAGCTCGGGCGGGGGGATTTACGAGCAGTACTTC.

This rearrangement joins TRBV5-1 to TRBJ2-1, with D possibly being TRBD1 (6 bases). The CDR3 has 13 residues. V lost 6 bases and J 5 bases, leaving 12 bases between the germline ends. CDR1 is SGHRS and CDR2 is YFSETQ in the germline V gene. The CDR3 bases are TGCGCCAGCAAGAGGGACATAAACAATGAGCAGTTCTTC. Amino acid sequence: CASKRDINNEQFF. Supplemented by reference TRBV5-1 and TRBJ2-1, the full variable domain reads KAGVTQTPRYLIKTRGQQVTLSCSPISGHRSVSWYQQTPGQGLQFLFEYFSETQRNKGNFPGRFSGRQFSNSRSEMNVSTLELGDSALYLCASKRDINNEQFFGPGTRLTVL.

The CDR3 reads CASSLSGGRGQPQHF. CDR3 nucleotide sequence: TGTGCCAGCAGTTTATCTGGTGGGCGGGGTCAGCCCCAGCATTTT. The chain joins TRBV28 to TRBJ1-5; D is unresolved. From germline, CDR1 is MDHEN and CDR2 SYDVKM. This CDR3 comprises 15 residues. The germline V and J ends were trimmed by 1 base and 6 bases, with 13 bases remaining between them.

This chain uses TRBV7-3 with TRBJ2-5, with 15 bases lining up with TRBD2. The CDR3 sequence is 17 residues long. Germline CDR1 SGHTA, CDR2 FQGTGA. Trimming took 5 bases from V and 5 from J; bases not matched to a gene: 9. The CDR3 region is CASSIGTSGGPWETQYF. CDR3 in DNA: TGTGCCAGCAGCATCGGGACTAGCGGGGGGCCGTGGGAGACCCAGTACTTC.

The V call is TRBV5-1, the J call TRBJ1-6; D remains unclear. The CDR3 has 15 residues. Germline V gene data show CDR1 as SGHRS and CDR2 as YFSETQ. The ends were cut back, 1 base at V and 7 bases at J, with 12 bases in the middle. The CDR3 sequence is CASSLSGGRNSPLHF. CDR3 bases: TGCGCCAGCAGCTTGAGCGGCGGGAGAAATTCACCCCTCCACTTT.

The rearrangement joins TRBV5-1 to TRBJ1-2; no clear D gene. Germline CDR1 is SGHRS and CDR2 is YFSETQ. The CDR3 has 13 amino acids. Trimming stripped 0 bases from V and 8 bases from J, with 11 bases between. The CDR3 coding sequence is TGCGCCAGCAGCTTGGACTCACTAGAGGGCTACACCTTC. Amino acids: CASSLDSLEGYTF. Filled out from reference TRBV5-1 and TRBJ1-2, the complete variable domain reads KAGVTQTPRYLIKTRGQQVTLSCSPISGHRSVSWYQQTPGQGLQFLFEYFSETQRNKGNFPGRFSGRQFSNSRSEMNVSTLELGDSALYLCASSLDSLEGYTFGSGTRLTVV.

A few counts support this clone. V gene TRBV2 combines with J gene TRBJ1-2; D is uncertain. The germline V and J ends were trimmed by 4 bases and 4 bases, with 4 bases remaining between them. Germline assignment: CDR1 SNHLY and CDR2 FYNNEI. This CDR3 is built from 11 residues. The chain's CDR3 is CASSASYGYTF. The CDR3 DNA follows: TGTGCCAGCAGTGCCAGCTATGGCTACACCTTC.

The count of this clone is one. This rearrangement joins TRBV12-5 to TRBJ2-2; D tentatively fits TRBD1 or TRBD2 (5 bases each). From germline, CDR1 is LGHNT and CDR2 FRNRAP. The CDR3 length is 15 residues. V was clipped by 1 base and J by 6 bases, with 12 bases between them. In nucleotides, the CDR3 is TGTGCTAGTGGTTTGGGAGGGACCGACTCCGGGGAGCTGTTTTTT. Residues: CASGLGGTDSGELFF.

The J gene is TRBJ2-7, the V gene TRBV2, with D possibly matching TRBD1 (5 bases). The CDR3 length is 13 residues. V shed 7 bases and J shed 5 bases, with 15 bases lying between them. Germline V CDR1 and CDR2: SNHLY, FYNNEI. The CDR3 coding sequence is TGTGCCAGCATCGATGAGCTACAGGACGAGCAGTACTTC. Protein sequence: CASIDELQDEQYF.

Concerning this clone itself: This sample includes further DNA sequences coding for the same CDR3. The gene calls are TRBV6-1 and TRBJ1-2; D perhaps matches TRBD1 (5 bases). Trimming removed 0 bases from V and 5 bases from J, with 10 bases in between. Germline values: CDR1 MNHNS, CDR2 SASEGT. CDR3 length: 14 residues. CDR3 DNA sequence: TGTGCCAGCAGTGAAGCCGGGACGGGTTATGGCTACACCTTC. It is translated as CASSEAGTGYGYTF.

This rearrangement joins TRBV16 to TRBJ2-1, with D possibly TRBD1 on 6 matching bases. With 3 bases removed from V and 6 bases from J, the gap between germline ends came to 12 bases. CDR1 is KGHSY, CDR2 FQNENV, per germline. CDR3 size: 14 residues. This CDR3 reads CASSHGVGGNEQFF. CDR3 nucleotides: TGTGCCAGCAGCCACGGGGTAGGGGGCAATGAGCAGTTCTTC.

This clone has only a few counts. The chain carries TRBV5-1 and TRBJ1-1; D gene uncertain. This CDR3 has 14 amino acids. V dropped 3 bases and J dropped 11 bases, with 20 bases sitting between them. Germline CDR1 reads SGHRS; CDR2 reads YFSETQ. This chain's CDR3 is CASSYQADSGPAFF. CDR3 in DNA: TGCGCCAGCAGCTACCAGGCGGATAGCGGCCCGGCTTTCTTT. Based on the CDR3 plus reference TRBV5-1 and TRBJ1-1, the full variable domain is KAGVTQTPRYLIKTRGQQVTLSCSPISGHRSVSWYQQTPGQGLQFLFEYFSETQRNKGNFPGRFSGRQFSNSRSEMNVSTLELGDSALYLCASSYQADSGPAFFGQGTRLTVV.

J is TRBJ2-7 and V is TRBV19, with D possibly matching TRBD2 (7 bases). Germline CDR1 LNHDA, CDR2 SQIVND (reference sequence). V dropped 5 bases and J dropped 5 bases, with 16 bases sitting between them. The CDR3 spans 14 residues. This CDR3 reads CASSDRGAVHEQYF. The CDR3 DNA follows: TGTGCCAGTAGTGACCGGGGGGCGGTGCACGAGCAGTACTTC.

J is TRBJ1-1 and V is TRBV6-1, with D tentatively TRBD1 (6 bases). Germline CDR1 reads MNHNS; CDR2 reads SASEGT. Trimming pared 6 bases from V and 7 bases from J, leaving 15 bases between. The CDR3 has 13 residues. CDR3 in DNA: TGTGCCAGCAGCTTCCTCCCACAGGGTGAAGCTTTCTTT. Its protein is CASSFLPQGEAFF.

CDR3 DNA sequence: TGTGCCAGCAGCTTAGGTGGGCAGACAGAATCCTACAATGAGCAGTTCTTC. This codes for CASSLGGQTESYNEQFF. This rearrangement joins TRBV11-1 to TRBJ2-1; D might be TRBD1 (5 bases). Between the trimmed V and J ends, which lost 1 base and 1 base, there was a span of 14 bases. Germline V lookup: CDR1 SGHAT, CDR2 FQDESV (reference sequence). The CDR3 is 17 residues long.

The gene calls are TRBV4-1 and TRBJ1-2; a possible D gene is TRBD1 (5 bases). CDR3 length equals 15 residues. V was pared by 0 bases and J by 7 bases, with 15 bases between. Germline loops: CDR1 MGHRA, CDR2 YSYEKL. The CDR3 region is CASSQEGRASAGYTF. For the CDR3, the DNA is TGCGCCAGCAGCCAAGAAGGCAGGGCCTCTGCTGGCTACACCTTC.

The chain combines TRBV27 with TRBJ2-1; D tentatively fits TRBD1 or TRBD2 (6 bases each). There are 13 residues in the CDR3. CDR1 is MNHEY, CDR2 SMNVEV, per germline (reference sequence). V lost 3 bases to trimming and J lost 8 bases, with 11 bases between them. The CDR3 loop reads CASSFGGRDEQFF. Here the CDR3 DNA reads TGTGCCAGCAGTTTTGGGGGGCGCGATGAGCAGTTCTTC.

The chain employs TRBV6-4 and TRBJ2-7, with no clear D. V was clipped by 11 bases and J by 4 bases, with 9 bases between them. Germline CDR1 and CDR2: MRHNA and SNTAGT. The CDR3 totals 10 residues. The CDR3 DNA reads TGTGCCCCCGGTGAGTACGAGCAGTACTTC. Amino acids: CAPGEYEQYF.

This sequence joins TRBV28 and TRBJ1-1, with D possibly TRBD1 on 6 matching bases. V shed 2 bases and J shed 0 bases, with 7 bases lying between them. Germline lookup yields CDR1 MDHEN and CDR2 SYDVKM. The length of the CDR3 is 14 residues. The CDR3 protein is CASSLGQMNTEAFF. The CDR3 DNA follows: TGTGCCAGCAGTTTAGGACAGATGAACACTGAAGCTTTCTTT.

This chain joins TRBV7-6 and TRBJ2-5; D is tentatively TRBD1 or TRBD2 (5 bases each). Looked up from germline, CDR1 is SGHVS and CDR2 is FNYEAQ. V lost 2 bases to trimming and J lost 5 bases, with 12 bases between them. The CDR3 has 14 amino acids. Written as DNA, the CDR3 is TGTGCCAGCAGCTTAAATACGGGGCGGGAGACCCAGTACTTC. The encoded protein is CASSLNTGRETQYF.

The chain combines TRBV28 with TRBJ1-2; TRBD1 matches at 10 bases. The V and J ends lost 6 bases and 6 bases, in that order; junction bases with no gene match: 16. Germline V gene sequence: CDR1 MDHEN, CDR2 SYDVKM. The CDR3 covers 17 residues. As DNA, the CDR3 is TGTGCCAGCAGCCCTCGACAGGGGGCCAGGACGTTCGATGGCTACACCTTC. This translates into CASSPRQGARTFDGYTF.

This rearrangement joins TRBV29-1 to TRBJ1-2; 8 nucleotides line up with TRBD1. The CDR3 covers 13 residues. CDR1 SQVTM and CDR2 ANQGSEA come from the germline V gene. The V gene end was trimmed by 6 bases and the J gene end by 7 bases; junction bases not matched to a gene: 10. In DNA form, the CDR3 reads TGCAGCGTACTCCAGGACAGGGTCTCTGGCTACACCTTC. Its translation is CSVLQDRVSGYTF.

The rearrangement links TRBV7-2 to TRBJ2-7; D not resolved. V lost 4 bases to trimming and J lost 6 bases, with 13 bases between them. The CDR3 sequence is 13 residues long. CDR1 SGHTA and CDR2 FQGNSA come from the germline V gene. The DNA of the CDR3 is TGTGCCAGCAGCTCCCCTCCGGGTGGCGAGCAGTACTTC. This codes for CASSSPPGGEQYF.

This clone was seen just once. The rearrangement links TRBV29-1 to TRBJ1-2, with 8 bases lining up with TRBD1. Germline V CDR1 and CDR2: SQVTM, ANQGSEA. V dropped 2 bases and J dropped 4; count of bases not matched to a gene: 3. There are 13 residues in the CDR3. CDR3 residues: CSVEQGAGYGYTF. The CDR3 DNA reads TGCAGCGTTGAACAGGGGGCCGGCTATGGCTACACCTTC.

V is TRBV25-1 and J is TRBJ2-2; TRBD1 is a possible D gene (5 bases). Per the germline V gene, CDR1 is MGHDK and CDR2 is SYGVNS. Trimming removed 2 bases from V and 3 bases from J, with 10 bases in between. The CDR3 consists of 15 residues. CDR3 DNA: TGTGCCAGCAGTGAAAGTAGGGGATACACCGGGGAGCTGTTTTTT. It yields the protein CASSESRGYTGELFF.